The 27 T cell receptor beta chains presented below share a single source sample, sequenced in a study of shared clonotypes between healthy human individuals (dated by TCRdb to about 2020). The protocol used for the library was the immunoSEQ multiplex PCR assay. The clones in this table, taken by TCRdb from immuneACCESS, are in-frame only. Not every clone is retained; where verified, under half of the shortfall comes from an unresolved V gene, and the cause of the rest is unknown. The sample table contains about 2 million clones; only one count was recorded for 90% to 95% of them. Together, the top ten hold about 0.13% of the sample. Sequenced: naive CD4+ T cells sorted from blood. The cell subset or site label here, explained by the study, means: CD45RA+ positively selected. These receptors originate from a man aged 18-30 years in good health.

V and J are TRBV6-5 and TRBJ2-5; 9 bases align to TRBD1. V trimming: 6 bases; J trimming: 5 bases; junction bases outside the gene matches: 7. This CDR3 is 14 amino acids long. Germline CDR1 and CDR2: MNHEY and SVGAGI. CDR3 sequence reads: CASSRDRAIETQYF. The CDR3 DNA sequence: TGTGCCAGCAGCCGGGACAGGGCTATTGAGACCCAGTACTTC.

This chain uses TRBV2 with TRBJ2-7, with 7 nucleotides matching TRBD2. Germline V gene data show CDR1 as SNHLY and CDR2 as FYNNEI. This CDR3 is built from 14 residues. V shed 6 bases, J shed 2 bases, and the junction held 7 bases outside the gene matches. CDR3 residues: CASRAGVVAYEQYF. The CDR3 nucleotides are TGTGCCAGCAGGGCGGGAGTGGTCGCCTACGAGCAGTACTTC.

The V call is TRBV2, the J call TRBJ2-1; 8 positions agree with TRBD2. Germline CDR1 is SNHLY and CDR2 is FYNNEI. V gave up 4 bases and J gave up 3 bases; unmatched junction bases: 5. CDR3 size: 15 residues. DNA of the CDR3: TGTGCCAGCAGTGGAACGGGGGGGAACTACAATGAGCAGTTCTTC. Its protein product is CASSGTGGNYNEQFF.

The chain is built from TRBV12-5 and TRBJ2-5; 12 bases map to TRBD2. This CDR3 is built from 16 residues. Per germline, CDR1 LGHNT and CDR2 FRNRAP. The V segment lost 5 bases and the J segment 4 bases; nucleotides outside the gene matches: 8. The CDR3 DNA is TGTGCTAGTGGTCCACGACTAGCGGGAGTTTTAGAGACCCAGTACTTC. Translation gives CASGPRLAGVLETQYF.

The chain joins TRBV4-1 to TRBJ2-6; either TRBD1 or TRBD2 may supply D (5 bases each). This CDR3 spans 16 amino acids. CDR1 is MGHRA, CDR2 YSYEKL, per germline. The germline V and J ends were trimmed by 4 bases and 0 bases, with 10 bases remaining between them. The DNA for the CDR3 is TGCGCCAGCAGCCTTGGGGGAAGCTCTGGGGCCAACGTCCTGACTTTC. Translating it yields CASSLGGSSGANVLTF.

The chain carries TRBV10-1 and TRBJ2-7; possibly TRBD1 for D (6 bases). The CDR3 loop spans 13 amino acids. Trimming removed 6 bases from V and 0 bases from J, with 9 bases in between. Germline loops: CDR1 WNHNN, CDR2 SYGVQD (reference sequence). CDR3 amino acids: CASRGDNSYEQYF. CDR3 nucleotides: TGCGCCAGCAGGGGGGACAACTCCTACGAGCAGTACTTC.

This clone was picked up one time. The chain uses TRBV5-1 and TRBJ2-7; 10 positions agree with TRBD1. The CDR3 is 15 amino acids. CDR1 SGHRS and CDR2 YFSETQ come from the germline V gene. Trimming at V came to 4 bases and at J to 4 bases, leaving 8 bases not matched to a gene. Here the CDR3 DNA reads TGCGCCAGCAGCCAGACCGGGACAGGGGTTTACGAGCAGTACTTC. This encodes CASSQTGTGVYEQYF. The full variable domain, rest sourced from reference TRBV5-1 and TRBJ2-7, is KAGVTQTPRYLIKTRGQQVTLSCSPISGHRSVSWYQQTPGQGLQFLFEYFSETQRNKGNFPGRFSGRQFSNSRSEMNVSTLELGDSALYLCASSQTGTGVYEQYFGPGTRLTVT.

The V gene is TRBV5-1, the J gene TRBJ2-7; D could derive from TRBD1 or TRBD2 (5 bases each). This CDR3 region has 12 residues. CDR1 and CDR2 from the germline V gene are SGHRS and YFSETQ. V dropped 4 bases and J dropped 12 bases, with 17 bases sitting between them. The CDR3 region is CASSVGTVAPYF. The CDR3 DNA follows: TGCGCCAGCAGCGTTGGGACGGTTGCTCCGTACTTC.

The sample holds one count of this clone. V is TRBV5-1 and J is TRBJ1-1; tentatively, D is TRBD1 (5 bases). The V gene lost 5 bases and the J gene lost 0 bases, with 14 bases spanning the gap. CDR3 length equals 15 residues. From germline, CDR1 is SGHRS and CDR2 YFSETQ. The CDR3 reads CASRLGTEVNTEAFF. The DNA for the CDR3 is TGCGCCAGCAGGCTAGGGACGGAAGTGAACACTGAAGCTTTCTTT.

The sample holds a few counts of this clone. This chain connects TRBV5-1 to TRBJ2-7, with unresolved D. The CDR3 spans 13 residues. The germline V gene has CDR1 SGHRS and CDR2 YFSETQ. V was cut by 0 bases and J by 3 bases, with 7 bases left in between. Here the CDR3 DNA reads TGCGCCAGCAGCTTGGCACAGAACTACGAGCAGTACTTC. Translated, it gives CASSLAQNYEQYF.

The chain carries TRBV15 and TRBJ2-7; TRBD1 aligns across 7 bases. The CDR3 totals 16 residues. The ends lost 4 bases at V and 3 bases at J; junction bases unmatched: 12. In germline, CDR1 is LNHNV, CDR2 YYDKDF (reference sequence). Written as DNA, the CDR3 is TGTGCCACCAGCACCACGGTTGGGACAGCCCTCTACGAGCAGTACTTC. Translation gives CATSTTVGTALYEQYF.

Here the CDR3 reads CASTNPSYEQYF. In DNA form, the CDR3 reads TGTGCCAGCACAAACCCCTCCTACGAGCAGTACTTC. The V call is TRBV28, the J call TRBJ2-7; the D is unclear. Germline-derived CDR1 and CDR2 are MDHEN and SYDVKM. CDR3 length: 12 amino acids. The V and J ends lost 7 bases and 0 bases respectively, with 7 bases between them.

This clone was detected only once. The chain uses TRBV19 and TRBJ2-3; D may be TRBD2 (5 bases). V gave up 5 bases and J gave up 7 bases, with 13 bases separating them. The CDR3 spans 13 residues. The germline gives CDR1 LNHDA, CDR2 SQIVND (reference sequence). The CDR3 is CASSAPGEHTQYF. The CDR3 bases are TGTGCCAGTAGTGCCCCCGGGGAGCATACGCAGTATTTT.

The chain uses TRBV18 and TRBJ1-3; D not certain. CDR1 is KGHSH and CDR2 is LQKENI in the germline V gene. This CDR3 comprises 13 residues. Trimming left V 8 bases short and J 2 bases short, with 10 bases between. The CDR3 nucleotides read TGTGCCAGCACAGAGGCAGCTGGAAACACCATATATTTT. Protein sequence: CASTEAAGNTIYF.

This clone has more than one count but fewer than ten. The sample carries other DNA sequences with the same CDR3. The V and J genes are TRBV7-2 and TRBJ1-3; the D is unclear. The CDR3 is made up of 14 amino acids. Trimming pared 0 bases from V and 1 base from J, leaving 4 bases between. CDR1 SGHTA and CDR2 FQGNSA come from the germline V gene. The CDR3: CASSLAGSGNTIYF. CDR3 nucleotides: TGTGCCAGCAGCTTAGCAGGGTCTGGAAACACCATATATTTT.

The V call is TRBV25-1, the J call TRBJ2-7; no clear D gene. The V end lost 3 bases, the J end lost 3 bases, and 9 bases lay between the germline ends. The CDR3 spans 13 residues. Germline CDR1 is MGHDK and CDR2 is SYGVNS. The CDR3 sequence is CASSDGIRYEQYF. The CDR3 DNA follows: TGTGCCAGCAGTGACGGAATTCGCTACGAGCAGTACTTC.

The CDR3 loop reads CASSSLSNTIYF. Written as DNA, the CDR3 is TGTGCCAGCAGTTCCCTTTCAAACACCATATATTTT. The J gene is TRBJ1-3, the V gene TRBV7-8; the D is unclear. The CDR3 spans 12 residues. In germline, CDR1 is SGHVS, CDR2 FQNEAQ. V shed 6 bases and J shed 6 bases, with 9 bases lying between them.

The chain recombines TRBV9 with TRBJ2-7; 9 bases line up with TRBD1. Per the germline V gene, CDR1 is SGDLS and CDR2 is YYNGEE. V shed 0 bases and J 5 bases; nucleotides not matched to a gene: 6. This CDR3 spans 15 amino acids. The CDR3 DNA is TGTGCCAGCAGCGTAGACGGACAGGGGCGGGACGAGCAGTACTTC. It yields the protein CASSVDGQGRDEQYF.

The chain recombines TRBV7-7 with TRBJ1-4, with 8 bases lining up with TRBD1. Per germline, CDR1 SSHAT and CDR2 FNYEAQ (reference sequence). J gave up 8 bases and V 2 bases, and 4 bases lay outside the gene matches. The CDR3 runs 14 residues. This CDR3 reads CASSLQGAMEKLFF. DNA of the CDR3: TGTGCCAGCAGCTTACAGGGGGCGATGGAAAAACTGTTTTTT.

The V gene is TRBV7-2, the J gene TRBJ2-2, with D unresolved. Per germline, CDR1 SGHTA and CDR2 FQGNSA. V was trimmed by 5 bases and J by 0 bases, leaving 7 bases between them. The CDR3 consists of 14 residues. CDR3 amino acids: CASSVPANTGELFF. In DNA form, the CDR3 reads TGTGCCAGCAGCGTCCCTGCGAACACCGGGGAGCTGTTTTTT.

Concerning this clone: Within the sample, other DNA sequences also encode this same CDR3. The chain links TRBV18 to TRBJ2-5; no firm D call. Trimming took 2 bases from V and 5 from J, leaving 6 bases between them. Germline CDR1 KGHSH, CDR2 LQKENI. There are 12 residues in the CDR3. The CDR3 DNA reads as TGTGCCAGCTCACCAACTCTGGAGACCCAGTACTTC. Translated, it gives CASSPTLETQYF.

This clone was seen only once. The genes are TRBV6-6 and TRBJ1-2, with D perhaps matching TRBD1 (6 bases). Germline V CDR1 and CDR2: MNHNY, SVGAGI (reference sequence). The V end lost 5 bases, the J end lost 8 bases, and 15 bases lay between the germline ends. This CDR3 is 13 amino acids long. In nucleotides, the CDR3 is TGTGCCAGCAGTCCTACCTCCCAGGGGGGCTACACCTTC. This translates into CASSPTSQGGYTF.

This chain joins TRBV19 and TRBJ2-3, with TRBD1 identical over 8 bases. The germline V gene has CDR1 LNHDA and CDR2 SQIVND (reference sequence). The CDR3 consists of 14 residues. V shed 4 bases, J shed 2 bases, and the junction held 2 bases outside the gene matches. This CDR3 is CASSRTGTTDTQYF. Here the CDR3 DNA reads TGTGCCAGTAGTAGGACAGGGACCACAGATACGCAGTATTTT.

In DNA form, the CDR3 reads TGCGCCAGCAGCCAAGATTACCGACGCTCCTACAATGAGCAGTTCTTC. As protein: CASSQDYRRSYNEQFF. The chain combines TRBV4-3 with TRBJ2-1; no firm D call. The CDR3 covers 16 residues. V lost 0 bases and J lost 0, with 9 bases in between. Per germline, CDR1 LGHNA and CDR2 YSLEER.

This clone showed up many times. The chain employs TRBV7-8 and TRBJ1-5; the D is unclear. V was shortened by 1 base and J by 6 bases, with 4 bases between the two germline ends. The CDR3 sequence is 12 residues long. Germline CDR1 and CDR2: SGHVS and FQNEAQ. The chain's CDR3 is CASSLVGQPQHF. The CDR3 bases are TGTGCCAGCAGCTTAGTGGGTCAGCCCCAGCATTTT.

The rearrangement joins TRBV11-2 to TRBJ2-4; D is perhaps TRBD2 (5 bases). Germline V lookup: CDR1 SGHAT, CDR2 FQNNGV. CDR3 length: 16 residues. Trimming left V 2 bases short and J 2 bases short, with 13 bases between. The CDR3 nucleotides read TGTGCCAGCAGCTTATCCTGGGGAGAGACCAAAAACATTCAGTACTTC. It translates to CASSLSWGETKNIQYF.

The genes are TRBV18 and TRBJ1-1, with D possibly being TRBD1 (5 bases). This CDR3 is built from 14 residues. V lost 4 bases to trimming and J lost 0 bases, with 9 bases between them. CDR1 is KGHSH, CDR2 LQKENI, per germline. The CDR3 nucleotides are TGTGCCAGCTCACGCCAGGGTATGAACACTGAAGCTTTCTTT. Protein: CASSRQGMNTEAFF.